The T cell receptor beta chain under discussion was sequenced for a study of T-cell reconstitution after alpha-beta-depleted transplantation in children. Unique molecular identifiers were built into the TCRbeta library. TCRdb re-called the PCR reads through MiXCR, storing one row per CDR3 protein. This sample has almost 250,000 distinct CDR3 sequences, with roughly 24% found just once. V was pared by 4 bases and J by 5 bases, with 6 bases of the junction left unmatched. This CDR3 is 15 amino acids long. CDR1 and CDR2 from the germline V gene are SGHAT and FQNNGV. At least ten counts were recorded for this clonotype.

Sample: PBMCs, taken before TCRalphabeta/CD19-depleted stem cell transplant. The sequence came from a girl aged 2-10 years with Fanconi anemia, due to receive a stem cell transplant. The chain employs TRBV11-2 and TRBJ2-1, with 9 nucleotides matching TRBD1. The CDR3 bases are TGTGCCAGCAGCTCCCACAGGGGGCGGAACAATGAGCAGTTCTTC. It specifies CASSSHRGRNNEQFF.